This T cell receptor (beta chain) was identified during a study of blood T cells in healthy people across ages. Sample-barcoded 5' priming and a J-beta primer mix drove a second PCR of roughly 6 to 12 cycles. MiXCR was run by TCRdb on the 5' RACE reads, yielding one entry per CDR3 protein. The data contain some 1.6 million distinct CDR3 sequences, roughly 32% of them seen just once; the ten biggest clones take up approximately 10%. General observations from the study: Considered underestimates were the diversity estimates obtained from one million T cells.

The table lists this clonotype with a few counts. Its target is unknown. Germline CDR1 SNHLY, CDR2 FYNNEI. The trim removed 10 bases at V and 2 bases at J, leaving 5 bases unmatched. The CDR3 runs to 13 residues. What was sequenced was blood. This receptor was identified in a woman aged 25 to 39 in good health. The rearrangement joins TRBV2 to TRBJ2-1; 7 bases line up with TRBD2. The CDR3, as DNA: TGTGCCACCGAGACTAGCCCCTACAATGAGCAGTTCTTC. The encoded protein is CATETSPYNEQFF.